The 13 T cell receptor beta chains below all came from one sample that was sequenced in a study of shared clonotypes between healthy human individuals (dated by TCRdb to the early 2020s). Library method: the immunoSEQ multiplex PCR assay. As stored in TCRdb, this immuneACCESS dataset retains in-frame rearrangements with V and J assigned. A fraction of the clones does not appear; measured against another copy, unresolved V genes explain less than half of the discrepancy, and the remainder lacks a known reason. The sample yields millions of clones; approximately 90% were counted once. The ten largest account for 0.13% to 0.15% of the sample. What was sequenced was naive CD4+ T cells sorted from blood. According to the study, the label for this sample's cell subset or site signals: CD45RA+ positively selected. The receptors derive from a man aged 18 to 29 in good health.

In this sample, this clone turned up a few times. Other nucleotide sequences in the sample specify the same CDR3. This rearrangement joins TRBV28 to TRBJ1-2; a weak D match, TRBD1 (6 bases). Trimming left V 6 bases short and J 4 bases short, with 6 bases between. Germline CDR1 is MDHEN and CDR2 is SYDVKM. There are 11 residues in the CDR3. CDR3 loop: CASRGGYGYTF. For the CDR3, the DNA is TGTGCCAGCAGAGGGGGCTATGGCTACACCTTC.

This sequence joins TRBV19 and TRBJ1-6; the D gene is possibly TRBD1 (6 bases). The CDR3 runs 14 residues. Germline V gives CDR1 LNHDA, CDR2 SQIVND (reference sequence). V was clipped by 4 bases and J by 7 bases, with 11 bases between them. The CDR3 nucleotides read TGTGCCAGTAGTAACAGGGAGACGAATTCACCCCTCCACTTT. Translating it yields CASSNRETNSPLHF. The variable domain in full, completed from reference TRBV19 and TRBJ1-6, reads DGGITQSPKYLFRKEGQNVTLSCEQNLNHDAMYWYRQDPGQGLRLIYYSQIVNDFQKGDIAEGYSVSREKKESFPLTVTSAQKNPTAFYLCASSNRETNSPLHFGNGTRLTVT.

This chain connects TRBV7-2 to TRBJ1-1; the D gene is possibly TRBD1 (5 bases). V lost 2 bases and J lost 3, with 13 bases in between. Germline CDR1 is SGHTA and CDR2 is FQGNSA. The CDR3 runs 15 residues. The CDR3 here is CASSLLVEGYTEAFF. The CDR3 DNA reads TGTGCCAGCAGCTTACTGGTTGAGGGGTACACTGAAGCTTTCTTT.

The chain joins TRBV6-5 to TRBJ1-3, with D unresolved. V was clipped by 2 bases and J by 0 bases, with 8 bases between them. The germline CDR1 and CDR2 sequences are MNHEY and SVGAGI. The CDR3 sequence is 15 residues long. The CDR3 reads CASSYDGPSGNTIYF. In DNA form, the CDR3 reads TGTGCCAGCAGTTACGACGGTCCCTCTGGAAACACCATATATTTT.

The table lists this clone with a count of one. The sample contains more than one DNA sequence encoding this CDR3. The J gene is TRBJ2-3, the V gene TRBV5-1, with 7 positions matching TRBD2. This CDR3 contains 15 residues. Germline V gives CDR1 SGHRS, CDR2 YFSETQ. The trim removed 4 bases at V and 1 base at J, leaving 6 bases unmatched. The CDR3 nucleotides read TGCGCCAGCAGCCGCCGCGCGGGGGGCACAGATACGCAGTATTTT. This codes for CASSRRAGGTDTQYF.

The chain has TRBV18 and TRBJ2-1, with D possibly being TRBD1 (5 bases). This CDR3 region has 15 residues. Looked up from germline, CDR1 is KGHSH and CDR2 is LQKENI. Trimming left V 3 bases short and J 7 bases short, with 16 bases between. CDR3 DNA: TGTGCCAGCTCACCGAGGCCACAGGAGCATAATGAGCAGTTCTTC. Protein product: CASSPRPQEHNEQFF.

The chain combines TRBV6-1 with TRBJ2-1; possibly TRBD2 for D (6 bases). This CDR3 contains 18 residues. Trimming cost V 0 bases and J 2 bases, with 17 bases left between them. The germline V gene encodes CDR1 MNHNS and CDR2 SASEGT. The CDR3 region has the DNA TGTGCCAGCAGTGAAGCGGGAGGTGGAGTGGGTCCCTACAATGAGCAGTTCTTC. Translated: CASSEAGGGVGPYNEQFF.

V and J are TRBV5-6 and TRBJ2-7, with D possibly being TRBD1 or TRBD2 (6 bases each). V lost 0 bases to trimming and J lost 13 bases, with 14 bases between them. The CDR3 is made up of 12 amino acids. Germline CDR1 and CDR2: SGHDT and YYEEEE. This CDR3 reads CASSLEQGGRYF. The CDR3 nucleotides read TGTGCCAGCAGCTTGGAACAGGGAGGAAGATACTTC.

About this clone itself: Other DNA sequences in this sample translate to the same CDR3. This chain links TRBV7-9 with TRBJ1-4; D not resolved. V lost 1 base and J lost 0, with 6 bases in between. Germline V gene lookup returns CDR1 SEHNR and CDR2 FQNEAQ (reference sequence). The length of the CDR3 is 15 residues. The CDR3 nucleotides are TGTGCCAGCAGCTTAGGGCGCGCAACTAATGAAAAACTGTTTTTT. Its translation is CASSLGRATNEKLFF.

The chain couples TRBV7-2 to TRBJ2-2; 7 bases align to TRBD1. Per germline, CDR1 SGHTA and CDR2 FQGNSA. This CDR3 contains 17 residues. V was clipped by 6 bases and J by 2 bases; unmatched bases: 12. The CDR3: CASRQRTGTANTGELFF. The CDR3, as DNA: TGTGCCAGCAGACAACGTACCGGGACAGCTAACACCGGGGAGCTGTTTTTT.

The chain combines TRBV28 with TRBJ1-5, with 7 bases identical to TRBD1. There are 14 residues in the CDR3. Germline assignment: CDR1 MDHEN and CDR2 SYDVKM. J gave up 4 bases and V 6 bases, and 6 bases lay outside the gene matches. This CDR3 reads CASRGAGGNQPQHF. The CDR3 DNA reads TGTGCCAGCAGAGGGGCAGGGGGAAATCAGCCCCAGCATTTT.

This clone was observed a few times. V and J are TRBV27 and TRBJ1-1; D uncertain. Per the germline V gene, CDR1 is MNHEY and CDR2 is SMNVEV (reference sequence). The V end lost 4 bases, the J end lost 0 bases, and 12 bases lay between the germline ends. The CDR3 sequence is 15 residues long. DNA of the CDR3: TGTGCCAGCAGTTCTGGAAGGGATCTGAACACTGAAGCTTTCTTT. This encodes CASSSGRDLNTEAFF.

The CDR3 is CASSLGFPNEQFF. The CDR3 coding sequence is TGTGCCAGCAGCTTAGGTTTCCCCAATGAGCAGTTCTTC. The chain links TRBV7-2 to TRBJ2-1; D ambiguous. V lost 1 base and J lost 6, with 7 bases in between. Looked up from germline, CDR1 is SGHTA and CDR2 is FQGNSA. The CDR3 sequence is 13 residues long.